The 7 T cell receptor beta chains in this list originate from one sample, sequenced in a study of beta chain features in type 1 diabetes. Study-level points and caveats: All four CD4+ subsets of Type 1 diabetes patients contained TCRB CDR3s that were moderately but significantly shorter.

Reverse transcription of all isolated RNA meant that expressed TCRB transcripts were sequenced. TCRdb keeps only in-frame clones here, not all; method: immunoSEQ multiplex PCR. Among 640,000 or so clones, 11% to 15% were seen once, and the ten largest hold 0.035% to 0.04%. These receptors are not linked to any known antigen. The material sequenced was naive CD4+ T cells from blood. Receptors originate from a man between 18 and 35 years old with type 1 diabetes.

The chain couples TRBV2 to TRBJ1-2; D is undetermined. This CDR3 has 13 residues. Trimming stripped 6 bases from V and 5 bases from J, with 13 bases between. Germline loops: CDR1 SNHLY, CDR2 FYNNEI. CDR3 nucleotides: TGTGCCAGCAGGACGGACCCACGGTATGGCTACACCTTC. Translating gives CASRTDPRYGYTF.

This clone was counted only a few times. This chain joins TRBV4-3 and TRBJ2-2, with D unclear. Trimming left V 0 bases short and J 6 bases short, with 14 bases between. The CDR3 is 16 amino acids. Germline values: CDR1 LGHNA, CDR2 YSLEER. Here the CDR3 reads CASSQDAPLLAGELFF. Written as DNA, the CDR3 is TGCGCCAGCAGCCAAGATGCCCCGTTGTTGGCCGGGGAGCTGTTTTTT.

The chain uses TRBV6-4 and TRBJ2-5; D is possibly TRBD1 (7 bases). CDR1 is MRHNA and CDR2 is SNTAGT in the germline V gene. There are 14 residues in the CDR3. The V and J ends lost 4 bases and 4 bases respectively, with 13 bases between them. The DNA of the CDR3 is TGTGCCAGCAGTGCCCAGGGGGGAGGAGAGACCCAGTACTTC. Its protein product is CASSAQGGGETQYF.

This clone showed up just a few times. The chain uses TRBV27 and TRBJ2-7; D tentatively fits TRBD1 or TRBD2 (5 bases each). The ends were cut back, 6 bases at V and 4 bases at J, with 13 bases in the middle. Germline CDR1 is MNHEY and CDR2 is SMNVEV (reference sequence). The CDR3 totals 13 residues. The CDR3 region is CASSPDRGYEQYF. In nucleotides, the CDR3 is TGTGCCAGCAGCCCCGACAGAGGGTACGAGCAGTACTTC.

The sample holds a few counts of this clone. CDR3 bases: TGCGCCAGCAGCTTGCCCGGGAGTCCCCTGGAGACCCAGTACTTC. This codes for CASSLPGSPLETQYF. This rearrangement joins TRBV5-1 to TRBJ2-5; the D gene is possibly TRBD2 (6 bases). The CDR3 is 15 residues long. Germline lookup yields CDR1 SGHRS and CDR2 YFSETQ. Trimming stripped 1 base from V and 5 bases from J, with 15 bases between.

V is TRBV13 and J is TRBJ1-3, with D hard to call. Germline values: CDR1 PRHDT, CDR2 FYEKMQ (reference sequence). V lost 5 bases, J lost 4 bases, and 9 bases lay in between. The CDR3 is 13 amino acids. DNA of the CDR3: TGTGCCAGCAGCGCCCAACAGGGAAACACCATATATTTT. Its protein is CASSAQQGNTIYF.

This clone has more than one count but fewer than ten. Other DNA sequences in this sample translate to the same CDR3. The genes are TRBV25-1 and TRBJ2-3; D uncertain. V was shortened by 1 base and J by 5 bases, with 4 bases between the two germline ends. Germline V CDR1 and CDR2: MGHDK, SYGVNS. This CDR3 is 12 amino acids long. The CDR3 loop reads CASSESGDTQYF. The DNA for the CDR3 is TGTGCCAGCAGTGAATCGGGAGATACGCAGTATTTT.